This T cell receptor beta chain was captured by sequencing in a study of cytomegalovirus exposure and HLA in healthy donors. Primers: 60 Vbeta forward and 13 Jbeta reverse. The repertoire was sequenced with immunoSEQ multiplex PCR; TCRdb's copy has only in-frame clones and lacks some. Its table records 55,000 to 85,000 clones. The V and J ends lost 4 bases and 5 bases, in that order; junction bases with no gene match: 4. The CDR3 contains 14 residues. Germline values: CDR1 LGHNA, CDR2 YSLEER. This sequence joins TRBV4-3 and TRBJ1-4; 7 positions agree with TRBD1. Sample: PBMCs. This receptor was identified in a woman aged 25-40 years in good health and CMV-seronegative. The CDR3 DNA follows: TGCGCCAGCAGCCCTAGGGGGCAGAATGAAAAACTGTTTTTT. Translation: CASSPRGQNEKLFF.